This entry is about one TCR beta chain. As yet, its antigen is unknown. TCRdb recomputed calls from the 5' RACE reads with MiXCR, one row per CDR3 protein. The sample records hundreds of thousands of distinct CDR3 sequences, approximately 18% being singletons. The data stem from a study of T-cell memory formation after mild COVID-19. CDR1 is MNHNS, CDR2 SASEGT, per germline. The CDR3 totals 16 residues. With 2 bases removed from V and 0 bases from J, the gap between germline ends came to 12 bases. General study results and limits: Confirmation of SARS-CoV-2 specificity was lacking for second-wave clones peaking day 37. Pre-infection memory showed some responding clones, and this suggested that cross-reactive memory joined.

The chain uses TRBV6-1 and TRBJ2-3; TRBD1 might be the D (6 bases). Sequencing used PBMCs or a T cell subset sorted from them (not recorded which). The origin of this receptor is an adult woman who had mild COVID-19 (a few samples of this study predate the infection). Cell type and time point are not known. The CDR3 is CASSEWTVSSTDTQYF. CDR3 bases: TGTGCCAGCAGTGAATGGACAGTCTCTAGCACAGATACGCAGTATTTT.